These T cell receptor beta chains were read from a single sample in a study of blood T cell repertoires in COVID-19. The protocol was immunoSEQ multiplex PCR, while the TCRdb copy is restricted to in-frame clones and leaves out a portion. The sample consists of 65,000 to 95,000 clones, nearly 90% of them appearing once. The sequenced material came from peripheral blood. These receptors originate from a man between 65 and 79 years old with active or convalescent COVID-19. Both conserved end residues are part of each CDR3. Size values are once, few and many counts, or a class for expanded clones, and some rows have none.

abundance	v_gene	len	CDR3aa
-	TRBV19	15	CASSIVGQDTGELFF
-	TRBV7-8	17	CASSLLSPGQGATEAFF
-	TRBV28	13	CASSLAGPQPQHF
-	TRBV5-1	13	CASRSTANTEAFF
-	TRBV6-5	15	CASRNDRGSNSPLHF
-	TRBV6-5	13	CATKVTGRETQYF
once	TRBV5-1	15	CASSLGTPSYNEQFF
-	TRBV29-1	12	CSVERQGYEQYF
-	TRBV3-1/TRBV3-2	15	CASSQGWGGYNEQFF
-	TRBV13	16	CASSLEGDSGASGQYF
-	TRBV20-1	10	CSASRDTQYF
-	TRBV28	14	CASSPRTGLGEQFF
-	TRBV19	14	CASRLRDINQPQHF
once	TRBV7-6	16	CASSLMASGGAREQYF
-	TRBV5-1	16	CASSSTGFPSGNTIYF
-	TRBV10-1	15	CASPDRAAVLKPQHF
-	TRBV18	16	CASTRTSGGGTDTQYF
-	TRBV7-8	15	CASSLDRGRDQPQHF
-	TRBV19	15	CASSVQGEEGSPLHF
-	TRBV3-1/TRBV3-2	16	CASSPRPGTGGETQYF
once	TRBV5-1	15	CASSATILAKETQYF
once	TRBV7-8	15	CASSVAGTQNTEAFF
-	TRBV10-3	13	CAISSGQPNTIYF
few	TRBV5-8	14	CASSNLQGTGELFF
-	TRBV27	16	CASSSLAGARPYEQYF
-	TRBV6-5	15	CASSYVRQGYSPLHF
-	TRBV29-1	13	CSVEKQGAGELFF
-	TRBV20-1	13	CSASEGVRQPQHF
once	TRBV7-3	14	CASSLNGRGTEAFF
-	TRBV6-4	14	CASTVTGEFYGYTF
-	TRBV30	14	CAYSVGGSYYGYTF
-	TRBV30	15	CAWSVRGLPASEQYF
-	TRBV19	14	CASSPGGDMGGYTF
once	TRBV15	13	CATSRDRRETQYF